The 32 T cell receptor beta chains given below trace back to one sample, sequenced in a study of beta chain features in type 1 diabetes. All of the isolated RNA was reverse transcribed, so expressed TCRB transcripts were sequenced. TCRdb's table, derived via immunoSEQ multiplex PCR, lists solely in-frame clones and lacks some. Here the sample spans around 150,000 clones, less than 9% being singletons. Material: central memory CD4+ T cells from blood. All receptors come from a woman aged 25-40 years in good health.

The table lists this clone with a few counts. The rearrangement uses TRBV5-1 and TRBJ2-3, with 15 bases that match TRBD2. The V and J ends lost 4 bases and 1 base, in that order; junction bases with no gene match: 7. CDR3 size: 18 residues. CDR1 and CDR2 (germline): SGHRS, YFSETQ. The CDR3, as DNA: TGCGCCAGCAGCGAAGGACTAGCGGGAGGGAGCGGCACAGATACGCAGTATTTT. Residues: CASSEGLAGGSGTDTQYF.

The chain combines TRBV4-2 with TRBJ2-3; 9 nucleotides line up with TRBD2. The trim removed 1 base at V and 3 bases at J, leaving 5 bases unmatched. The CDR3 sequence is 16 residues long. Germline CDR1 is LGHNA and CDR2 is YNFKEQ. The CDR3 reads CASSQGAGGPTDTQYF. The CDR3 coding sequence is TGTGCCAGCAGCCAAGGCGCGGGAGGGCCTACAGATACGCAGTATTTT.

This clone was counted between two and nine times. DNA for the CDR3: TGCGCCAGCAGCTTGAACTTCCAAGAGACCCAGTACTTC. Translation gives CASSLNFQETQYF. This sequence joins TRBV5-1 and TRBJ2-5; D remains ambiguous. V lost 1 base and J lost 1, with 5 bases in between. The CDR3 has 13 amino acids. The germline V gene has CDR1 SGHRS and CDR2 YFSETQ.

This clone turned up a few times. The V and J genes are TRBV7-9 and TRBJ1-1; 8 bases line up with TRBD1. There are 14 residues in the CDR3. Germline CDR1 and CDR2: SEHNR and FQNEAQ (reference sequence). J gave up 0 bases and V 5 bases, and 2 bases lay outside the gene matches. CDR3 amino acids: CASSKDRVNTEAFF. The CDR3, as DNA: TGTGCCAGCAGCAAGGACAGGGTGAACACTGAAGCTTTCTTT.

This clone was observed a handful of times. The chain has TRBV11-2 and TRBJ2-7; perhaps TRBD2 as D (6 bases). The V gene's germline CDR1 is SGHAT and CDR2 FQNNGV. V lost 1 base and J 0 bases, leaving 10 bases between the germline ends. CDR3 length equals 15 residues. The CDR3 loop is CASSLAGLSSYEQYF. The CDR3 nucleotides read TGTGCCAGCAGCTTAGCGGGACTCTCCTCCTACGAGCAGTACTTC.

This clone occurred a few times. The sample has other DNA sequences that encode this CDR3 too. CDR3 region: CASSSPSGNQETQYF. The CDR3 coding sequence is TGTGCCAGCAGTTCTCCTAGCGGGAACCAAGAGACCCAGTACTTC. The rearrangement joins TRBV27 to TRBJ2-5, with 9 bases aligning to TRBD2. The V gene's germline CDR1 is MNHEY and CDR2 SMNVEV (reference sequence). This CDR3 has 15 residues. Germline trimming cut 4 bases from V and 0 bases from J; bases unmatched to any gene: 3.

This clone was recorded a few times. V usage is TRBV7-2 and J usage is TRBJ2-1, with TRBD2 matching over 7 bases. The CDR3 totals 15 residues. The germline gives CDR1 SGHTA, CDR2 FQGNSA. V shed 1 base, J shed 4 bases, and the junction held 4 bases outside the gene matches. The CDR3 coding sequence is TGTGCCAGCAGCTTAGGCGGGAGTCAGTACAATGAGCAGTTCTTC. Its translation is CASSLGGSQYNEQFF.

This clone occurred a few times. V gene TRBV6-1 combines with J gene TRBJ2-7; D uncertain. The V and J ends lost 5 bases and 2 bases respectively, with 4 bases between them. The CDR3 has 11 residues. Germline lookup yields CDR1 MNHNS and CDR2 SASEGT. The CDR3 is CASSSTYEQYF. The CDR3 nucleotides are TGTGCCAGCAGTTCCACCTACGAGCAGTACTTC.

There are a few counts of this clone. This chain uses TRBV7-9 with TRBJ2-1, with 12 bases lining up with TRBD2. The CDR3 totals 15 residues. With 4 bases clipped from V and 4 bases from J, the junction kept 2 bases outside the gene matches. The germline CDR1 and CDR2 sequences are SEHNR and FQNEAQ (reference sequence). As DNA, the CDR3 is TGTGCCAGCAGCTGGACTAGCGGGATGTACAATGAGCAGTTCTTC. Translated: CASSWTSGMYNEQFF.

Many counts were recorded for this clone. The chain couples TRBV11-2 to TRBJ1-4; no definite D call. Germline CDR1 SGHAT, CDR2 FQNNGV. V shed 5 bases and J shed 10 bases, with 17 bases lying between them. This CDR3 is 14 amino acids long. This CDR3 is CASSPTVPGVKLFF. The CDR3 bases are TGTGCCAGCAGCCCCACCGTCCCGGGAGTAAAACTGTTTTTT.

This clone was recorded many times. The chain links TRBV29-1 to TRBJ1-1; D is ambiguous. Germline V gene lookup returns CDR1 SQVTM and CDR2 ANQGSEA. The CDR3 loop spans 10 amino acids. V was pared by 4 bases and J by 11 bases, with 11 bases between. The CDR3 DNA is TGCAGCGTTGTTAATGTGCGGGCTTTCTTT. As protein: CSVVNVRAFF.

This clone was seen more than once but under ten times. V gene TRBV11-1 combines with J gene TRBJ2-2, with 7 bases lining up with TRBD1. Germline CDR1 and CDR2: SGHAT and FQDESV (reference sequence). Unmatched junction bases numbered 15, after V lost 6 bases and J lost 2 bases. CDR3 size: 18 residues. Written as DNA, the CDR3 is TGTGCCAGCAGTCCAGCTTCGTGGGGACAGTTAAACACCGGGGAGCTGTTTTTT. The encoded protein is CASSPASWGQLNTGELFF.

There are a few counts of this clone. This chain joins TRBV9 and TRBJ2-2; D may be TRBD2 (5 bases). With 0 bases removed from V and 7 bases from J, the gap between germline ends came to 7 bases. Germline V gene sequence: CDR1 SGDLS, CDR2 YYNGEE. CDR3 size: 13 residues. The CDR3 DNA is TGTGCCAGCAGCGTAGTGGGAGTCGGGGAGCTGTTTTTT. Translating gives CASSVVGVGELFF.

The chain combines TRBV9 with TRBJ2-1, with 12 bases that match TRBD2. Germline CDR1 SGDLS, CDR2 YYNGEE. CDR3 length: 16 amino acids. Trimming at V came to 4 bases and at J to 5 bases, leaving 7 bases not matched to a gene. In nucleotides, the CDR3 is TGTGCCAGCAGCCCAGTCGGACTAGCGGGGAACAATGAGCAGTTCTTC. Translating it yields CASSPVGLAGNNEQFF. The whole variable domain, remainder taken from reference TRBV9 and TRBJ2-1, is DSGVTQTPKHLITATGQRVTLRCSPRSGDLSVYWYQQSLDQGLQFLIQYYNGEERAKGNILERFSAQQFPDLHSELNLSSLELGDSALYFCASSPVGLAGNNEQFFGPGTRLTVL.

The J gene is TRBJ2-1, the V gene TRBV19; maybe TRBD1 (6 bases). From germline, CDR1 is LNHDA and CDR2 SQIVND (reference sequence). V lost 1 base to trimming and J lost 8 bases, with 12 bases between them. CDR3 length: 14 residues. DNA of the CDR3: TGTGCCAGTAGTATAGGAGCAGGGGTCTATGAGCAGTTCTTC. Protein product: CASSIGAGVYEQFF.

This clone turned up a few times. This chain uses TRBV5-8 with TRBJ2-2, with a tentative D call TRBD2 (6 bases). Between the trimmed V and J ends, which lost 0 bases and 0 bases, there was a span of 12 bases. This CDR3 has 17 amino acids. Germline assignment: CDR1 SGHTS and CDR2 YDEGEE. The CDR3 sequence is CASSLEVWDSNTGELFF. The CDR3 DNA is TGTGCCAGCAGCTTGGAGGTCTGGGACTCGAACACCGGGGAGCTGTTTTTT.

The chain links TRBV28 to TRBJ1-1, with D maybe TRBD1 (5 bases). Trimming left V 5 bases short and J 7 bases short, with 17 bases between. The length of the CDR3 is 14 residues. Germline lookup yields CDR1 MDHEN and CDR2 SYDVKM. The CDR3 sequence is CASSDPRGRGEAFF. CDR3 bases: TGTGCCAGCAGTGACCCGCGCGGGAGGGGTGAAGCTTTCTTT.

This clone has ten or more counts. The chain carries TRBV4-3 and TRBJ2-7, with TRBD1 matching over 9 bases. The CDR3 spans 15 residues. V dropped 3 bases and J dropped 4; count of bases not matched to a gene: 7. The germline V gene encodes CDR1 LGHNA and CDR2 YSLEER. CDR3 in DNA: TGCGCCAGCAGCCACAACGCCGGGACAGGGTACGAGCAGTACTTC. Translated: CASSHNAGTGYEQYF.

The rearrangement uses TRBV28 and TRBJ2-1; 7 bases map to TRBD2. V dropped 5 bases and J dropped 5; count of bases not matched to a gene: 9. The CDR3 contains 15 residues. The germline V gene encodes CDR1 MDHEN and CDR2 SYDVKM. As DNA, the CDR3 is TGTGCCAGCAGTAGAGCGGGGTCAAGAAACAATGAGCAGTTCTTC. The encoded protein is CASSRAGSRNNEQFF.

The chain carries TRBV4-2 and TRBJ2-1, with 9 bases fitting TRBD2. The V gene's germline CDR1 is LGHNA and CDR2 YNFKEQ. The CDR3 runs to 16 residues. V lost 4 bases, J lost 11 bases, and 15 bases stayed unmatched. The CDR3 DNA reads as TGTGCCAGCAGCCCCGTCTCTGGGACTAGCATACAGCAGCAGTTCTTC. Amino acids: CASSPVSGTSIQQQFF.

This clone was seen a few times. The chain uses TRBV7-3 and TRBJ2-1; TRBD2 matches 9 bases. The CDR3 length is 15 residues. Germline CDR1 SGHTA, CDR2 FQGTGA. The junction had 7 bases not matched to a gene; V was cut back by 0 bases and J by 10 bases. The DNA for the CDR3 is TGTGCCAGCAGCTTAACTAGCGGGAGAATCGGAGAGCAGTTCTTC. It translates to CASSLTSGRIGEQFF.

The chain is built from TRBV11-2 and TRBJ2-3; 15 nucleotides line up with TRBD2. The germline gives CDR1 SGHAT, CDR2 FQNNGV. J lost 6 bases, V lost 5 bases, and 6 bases had no gene match. This CDR3 has 16 amino acids. The CDR3 protein is CASSPGGLAGGDTQYF. The CDR3 coding sequence is TGTGCCAGCAGCCCGGGGGGACTAGCGGGAGGTGATACGCAGTATTTT.

This clone was recorded a few times. Different DNA sequences within this sample yield the same CDR3. V is TRBV9 and J is TRBJ2-1, with TRBD2 as a possible D gene (5 bases). The germline V gene encodes CDR1 SGDLS and CDR2 YYNGEE. The CDR3 sequence is 15 residues long. The V and J ends lost 3 bases and 0 bases respectively, with 10 bases between them. This CDR3 is CASSGAESSYNEQFF. The CDR3 nucleotides read TGTGCCAGCAGCGGAGCGGAGAGCTCCTACAATGAGCAGTTCTTC.

This clone was counted only a few times. This sequence joins TRBV19 and TRBJ2-6, with D unresolved. This CDR3 has 15 residues. Germline CDR1 and CDR2: LNHDA and SQIVND (reference sequence). Trimming shortened V by 3 bases and J by 1 base, and 7 bases separated the two germline ends. The CDR3 loop is CASSIQRSGANVLTF. The CDR3 DNA follows: TGTGCCAGTAGTATTCAGCGATCTGGGGCCAACGTCCTGACTTTC. Full variable domain (outside the CDR3, taken from reference TRBV19 and TRBJ2-6): DGGITQSPKYLFRKEGQNVTLSCEQNLNHDAMYWYRQDPGQGLRLIYYSQIVNDFQKGDIAEGYSVSREKKESFPLTVTSAQKNPTAFYLCASSIQRSGANVLTFGAGSRLTVL.

This clone appeared a few times. V is TRBV7-6 and J is TRBJ2-5; 10 bases line up with TRBD2. Unmatched junction bases numbered 1, after V lost 3 bases and J lost 3 bases. The germline V gene has CDR1 SGHVS and CDR2 FNYEAQ. The CDR3 runs 14 residues. CDR3 protein: CASSLGTSEETQYF. The CDR3 DNA follows: TGTGCCAGCAGCTTGGGGACTAGCGAAGAGACCCAGTACTTC.

There are a few counts of this clone. The chain uses TRBV6-5 and TRBJ2-3, with TRBD2 identical over 8 bases. The CDR3 runs 14 residues. Losses at the gene ends were 3 bases for V and 4 bases for J; bases not matched to a gene: 3. Germline CDR1 is MNHEY and CDR2 is SVGAGI. Here the CDR3 reads CASSYQRESDTQYF. For the CDR3, the DNA is TGTGCCAGCAGTTATCAGCGGGAGTCAGATACGCAGTATTTT.

The chain has TRBV28 and TRBJ2-7; TRBD2 might be the D (6 bases). This CDR3 is built from 12 residues. Germline values: CDR1 MDHEN, CDR2 SYDVKM. V lost 7 bases, J lost 4 bases, and 11 bases lay in between. DNA of the CDR3: TGTGCCAGCACCGGGAGACAATACGAGCAGTACTTC. Translation: CASTGRQYEQYF.

The rearrangement links TRBV9 to TRBJ2-1, with TRBD2 as a possible D gene (5 bases). Germline CDR1 reads SGDLS; CDR2 reads YYNGEE. V lost 0 bases and J 0 bases, leaving 7 bases between the germline ends. The CDR3 loop spans 15 amino acids. The CDR3 sequence is CASSVGTPSYNEQFF. The CDR3 nucleotides read TGTGCCAGCAGCGTAGGGACTCCCTCCTACAATGAGCAGTTCTTC.

The DNA of the CDR3 is TGCGCCAGCAGTCAACGACAGGGATCCCTTGGCTACACCTTC. It yields the protein CASSQRQGSLGYTF. The rearrangement joins TRBV5-1 to TRBJ1-2, with TRBD1 identical over 7 bases. CDR3 length: 14 residues. Germline CDR1 reads SGHRS; CDR2 reads YFSETQ. Trimming at V came to 5 bases and at J to 7 bases, leaving 11 bases not matched to a gene.

This clone was seen more than once but under ten times. The gene calls are TRBV18 and TRBJ1-4; D ambiguous. The germline CDR1 and CDR2 sequences are KGHSH and LQKENI. The germline V and J ends were trimmed by 8 bases and 3 bases, with 10 bases remaining between them. CDR3 length: 13 residues. CDR3 nucleotides: TGTGCCAGCCAGGAGGGATCTAATGAAAAACTGTTTTTT. Its protein is CASQEGSNEKLFF.

This clone came up a few times. The chain joins TRBV19 to TRBJ2-2; possible D gene TRBD2, 5 bases. There are 14 residues in the CDR3. Between the trimmed V and J ends, which lost 5 bases and 2 bases, there was a span of 9 bases. Germline CDR1 reads LNHDA; CDR2 reads SQIVND (reference sequence). CDR3 DNA: TGTGCCAGTAGTTTCCGGGATAACACCGGGGAGCTGTTTTTT. This translates into CASSFRDNTGELFF.

This clone came up a few times. The chain carries TRBV14 and TRBJ2-7; 7 bases are shared with TRBD2. This CDR3 has 14 amino acids. Per germline, CDR1 SGHDN and CDR2 FVKESK. Trimming cost V 4 bases and J 3 bases; bases outside gene matches: 6. DNA of the CDR3: TGTGCCAGCAGCCCCGTAGCTAGCGGCTACGAGCAGTACTTC. Encoded protein: CASSPVASGYEQYF.